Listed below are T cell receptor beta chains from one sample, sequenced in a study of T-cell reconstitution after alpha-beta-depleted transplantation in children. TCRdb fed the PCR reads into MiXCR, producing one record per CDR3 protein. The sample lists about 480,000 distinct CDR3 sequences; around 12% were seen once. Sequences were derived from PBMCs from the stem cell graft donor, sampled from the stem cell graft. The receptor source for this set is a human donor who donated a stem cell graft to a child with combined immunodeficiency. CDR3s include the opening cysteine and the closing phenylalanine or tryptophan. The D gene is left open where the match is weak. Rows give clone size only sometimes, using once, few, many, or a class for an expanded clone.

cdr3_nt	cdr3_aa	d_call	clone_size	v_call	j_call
TGTGCCAGCAGCTTAGTGGGCGGCACAGATACGCAGTATTTT	CASSLVGGTDTQYF	NA	many	TRBV7-2	TRBJ2-3
TGTGCCAGCAGCCAATTTCCGGACGCCTCCTACGAGCAGTACTTC	CASSQFPDASYEQYF	NA	many	TRBV3-1	TRBJ2-7
TGTGCCAGCAGTCCACCGGGGGGCCTTCTCCAAGAGACCCAGTACTTC	CASSPPGGLLQETQYF	NA	NA	TRBV6-1	TRBJ2-5
TGTGCCAGCAGTTACGCGGGACTTGGCACAGATACGCAGTATTTT	CASSYAGLGTDTQYF	NA	NA	TRBV6-5	TRBJ2-3
TGTGCCAGCAGTGGGGGACTCGGTGATACGCAGTATTTT	CASSGGLGDTQYF	NA	few	TRBV2	TRBJ2-3
TGTGCCAGCCGCGCTTTGAGAATCGTTAGCACAGATACGCAGTATTTT	CASRALRIVSTDTQYF	NA	NA	TRBV6-1	TRBJ2-3
TGTGCCAGCAGTTTCGGGCAGGTCTATAATTCACCCCTCCACTTT	CASSFGQVYNSPLHF	NA	few	TRBV12-3/TRBV12-4	TRBJ1-6
TGCAGCGTATATCAGGGAGGAGGCGAGCAGTACTTC	CSVYQGGGEQYF	NA	many	TRBV29-1	TRBJ2-7
TGTGCCACCAGTGGTGGGGGTTTCACTGAAGCTTTCTTT	CATSGGGFTEAFF	NA	NA	TRBV24-1	TRBJ1-1
TGCAGCGGGGGGCAGGGTTCCAATGAGCAGTTCTTC	CSGGQGSNEQFF	NA	NA	TRBV29-1	TRBJ2-1
TGCGCCAGCAGCTTCCGGGACTTAGCCATCGATGAGCAGTTCTTC	CASSFRDLAIDEQFF	NA	NA	TRBV5-1	TRBJ2-1
TGCAGCCCCCGGGGGCGGGAGTGGGGAGAGACCCAGTACTTC	CSPRGREWGETQYF	NA	NA	TRBV20-1	TRBJ2-5
TGTGCCAGCAGCTTTTCCCTAGCGAGAAAGACCCAGTACTTC	CASSFSLARKTQYF	NA	NA	TRBV11-3	TRBJ2-5
TGTGCCAGCAGCGTAACCCCGGCACAGGGAGGCGAGCAGTACTTC	CASSVTPAQGGEQYF	NA	few	TRBV9	TRBJ2-7
TGTGCCAGCAGCCCCGAGAGCGGGCCCACCTACAATGAGCAGTTCTTC	CASSPESGPTYNEQFF	NA	NA	TRBV12-3/TRBV12-4	TRBJ2-1
TGTGCCAGCAGCCCGAAGACTAGCGATGAGCAGTTCTTC	CASSPKTSDEQFF	TRBD2	NA	TRBV5-8	TRBJ2-1
TGTGCCAGCAGTTTACGGGCAGCGGGAGGGCAAGACTTC	CASSLRAAGGQDF	TRBD2	NA	TRBV12-3/TRBV12-4	TRBJ2-5
TGTGCCAGCAGTATACGACCAAGGGATCAGCCCCAGCATTTT	CASSIRPRDQPQHF	NA	few	TRBV12-3/TRBV12-4	TRBJ1-5
TGTGCCAGCAGCTTCGGTTCAGCCAATGAGCAGTTCTTC	CASSFGSANEQFF	NA	many	TRBV7-9	TRBJ2-1
TGTGCCAGCAGTGAGGGCAGACCTTCCTACGAGCAGTACTTC	CASSEGRPSYEQYF	NA	NA	TRBV6-1	TRBJ2-7
TGCAGTGCCCGAACTACAGGGGGTGGGGGGAATTCACCCCTCCACTTT	CSARTTGGGGNSPLHF	TRBD1	NA	TRBV20-1	TRBJ1-6
TGCGCCAGCAACGACGGAACATACAATGAGCAGTTCTTC	CASNDGTYNEQFF	NA	many	TRBV5-1	TRBJ2-1
TGTGCCAGCAGCCGGACAGGGAGGAACCATGGCTACACCTTC	CASSRTGRNHGYTF	TRBD1	few	TRBV5-4	TRBJ1-2
TGTGCCAGCAGCCTATTAAGGACAGGGAGCGGCGAGCAGTACTTC	CASSLLRTGSGEQYF	TRBD1	many	TRBV6-2/TRBV6-3	TRBJ2-7
TGTGCCAGCAGCTTGGAGCGGGGGGGATACCAAGAGACCCAGTACTTC	CASSLERGGYQETQYF	TRBD2	NA	TRBV5-6	TRBJ2-5
TGCGCCAGCAGCCAAGATCTGCGGCAACAGCCTCCCCGCACAGATACGCAGTATTTT	CASSQDLRQQPPRTDTQYF	NA	NA	TRBV4-3	TRBJ2-3
TGTGCCAGCAGCTTAGTCGCCAGCCGGCAGGAAAAACTGTTTTTT	CASSLVASRQEKLFF	NA	few	TRBV7-9	TRBJ1-4
TGCGCCAGCAGCTTGGGGTTTGCTGGAGATACGCAGTATTTT	CASSLGFAGDTQYF	NA	NA	TRBV5-1	TRBJ2-3
TGTGCCACCAGTGCCGGGGCAGACTACGAGCAGTACTTC	CATSAGADYEQYF	NA	NA	TRBV24-1	TRBJ2-7
TGTGCCAGCAGCCTTCGGGGCGGGACAGGGACCCCCGGGGAGCTGTTTTTT	CASSLRGGTGTPGELFF	TRBD1	few	TRBV9	TRBJ2-2
TGTGCCAGCAGCTTAGCGGGGTTCAGCACAGATACGCAGTATTTT	CASSLAGFSTDTQYF	NA	NA	TRBV7-8	TRBJ2-3
TGTGCCAGCAGCTTAGATAGCGGGGGTGGCACAGATACGCAGTATTTT	CASSLDSGGGTDTQYF	TRBD2	few	TRBV7-8	TRBJ2-3
TGTGCCAGCAGCTTGTCAGGGGGCGCGAGCAATCAGCCCCAGCATTTT	CASSLSGGASNQPQHF	TRBD1	NA	TRBV7-2	TRBJ1-5
TGTGCCAGCAGCCGTCGGGACACCGGGGAGCTGTTTTTT	CASSRRDTGELFF	NA	few	TRBV9	TRBJ2-2
TGTGCCAGCAGGAACCAGGGGGCATACAATGAGCAGTTCTTC	CASRNQGAYNEQFF	TRBD1	NA	TRBV12-3/TRBV12-4	TRBJ2-1
TGCGCCAGCAGCTTCGACGGAAGCAATCAGCCCCAGCATTTT	CASSFDGSNQPQHF	NA	few	TRBV5-1	TRBJ1-5
TGTGCCAGCAGCTTAACGACCCAAGAGACCCAGTACTTC	CASSLTTQETQYF	NA	few	TRBV11-2	TRBJ2-5
TGTGCCAGCACCCCGACCCCGGACAGGGGCGAGCAGTACTTC	CASTPTPDRGEQYF	TRBD1	few	TRBV2	TRBJ2-7
TGCGCCAGCAGCACGGCGGCCAGGAGGGCTAGCGGGAGCACAGATACGCAGTATTTT	CASSTAARRASGSTDTQYF	TRBD2	NA	TRBV4-3	TRBJ2-3
TGTGCCAGCAGCGCGGCGGGGGGGCCAACGTACGAGCAGTACTTC	CASSAAGGPTYEQYF	TRBD2	many	TRBV9	TRBJ2-7
TGTGCCAGCAGTTCCCCGGGCACAGGTCGCCTGTTTAATGAGCAGTTCTTC	CASSSPGTGRLFNEQFF	NA	many	TRBV27	TRBJ2-1
TGCAGTGCTAGATCAGGGGGCCGGGGGGAGCAGTTCTTC	CSARSGGRGEQFF	TRBD1	NA	TRBV20-1	TRBJ2-1
TGCGCCAGCAGCTTGGCCGAGGGGGGTACGCAGTATTTT	CASSLAEGGTQYF	NA	few	TRBV5-1	TRBJ2-3
TGTGCCAGCAGTTCTGCCGGAGCAGATACGCAGTATTTT	CASSSAGADTQYF	NA	many	TRBV6-2/TRBV6-3	TRBJ2-3
TGTGCCACCAGCAGAGACCTTATCGGACTAGCAGGCTACAATGAGCAGTTCTTC	CATSRDLIGLAGYNEQFF	TRBD2	NA	TRBV15	TRBJ2-1
TGTGCCACCAGCAGAACCCCTGACACGGGAACCTACGAGCAGTACTTC	CATSRTPDTGTYEQYF	NA	few	TRBV15	TRBJ2-7
TGCGCCAGCAGCGGGGAGGCAGTCTACGAGCAGTACTTC	CASSGEAVYEQYF	NA	NA	TRBV5-1	TRBJ2-7
TGTGCCAGCAGTGAATGGGGTACCAATGAAAAACTGTTTTTT	CASSEWGTNEKLFF	NA	few	TRBV25-1	TRBJ1-4
TGCGCCAGCACCCCCTCGGGCGGGAGAATGGCAGATACGCAGTATTTT	CASTPSGGRMADTQYF	TRBD2	NA	TRBV5-1	TRBJ2-3
TGTGCCAGCAGCTTAGGTCGTTTGGGTCACAATGAGCAGTTCTTC	CASSLGRLGHNEQFF	NA	NA	TRBV7-9	TRBJ2-1
TGTGCCAGCAGTACACAGGTAGCCAAAAACATTCAGTACTTC	CASSTQVAKNIQYF	NA	NA	TRBV12-3/TRBV12-4	TRBJ2-4
TGTGCCAGCAGTTTAGGCGGGCTTAACAATGAGCAGTTCTTC	CASSLGGLNNEQFF	NA	many	TRBV12-3/TRBV12-4	TRBJ2-1
TGTGCCACCAGTGACCAAACCTCAGGACTAGGGGGATCGTGGGAAGATACGCAGTATTTT	CATSDQTSGLGGSWEDTQYF	NA	NA	TRBV24-1	TRBJ2-3
TGTGCCTGGGATTCAAGTTCTGGGGCCAACGTCCTGACTTTC	CAWDSSSGANVLTF	NA	NA	TRBV30	TRBJ2-6